This is a list of T cell receptor beta chains from one sample in a study of T cell responses to AZD1222 COVID-19 vaccine. Sequenced by immunoSEQ multiplex PCR; TCRdb stores in-frame clones only, minus some. The table records just over 60,000 clones, over 70% of them present only once. Specimen: peripheral blood, collected on day 0 of AZD1222 vaccination. These receptors originate from an adult in good health. Each CDR3 is given with its conserved first and last residue. Fields, in order: clone size, V gene, D gene, J gene, CDR3 DNA, CDR3 protein. A D gene is named only where the DNA matches it firmly. Only part of the rows carry a size: once, few, many, or a class if the clone is expanded.

.	TRBV4-1	TRBD1	TRBJ2-7	TGCGCCAGCAGCCAAGCGGAGACAGGGGCCTACGAGCAGTACTTC	CASSQAETGAYEQYF
.	TRBV7-8	.	TRBJ1-2	TGTGCCAGCAGCTTAGCGGGTGGAGACAGCCCCTATGGCTACACCTTC	CASSLAGGDSPYGYTF
.	TRBV19	TRBD1	TRBJ1-2	TGTGCCAGCCAGACAGGGGGCAGAGGCTACACCTTC	CASQTGGRGYTF
few	TRBV27	TRBD1	TRBJ1-3	TGTGCCAGCAGTTTATCGGGGACAGCTGGAAACACCATATATTTT	CASSLSGTAGNTIYF
.	TRBV18	TRBD1	TRBJ1-3	TGTGCCAGCTCACCGGAGACAGGGGTTGGAAACACCATATATTTT	CASSPETGVGNTIYF
few	TRBV11-2	.	TRBJ2-1	TGTGCCAGCAGTTCGGGGATCTACAATGAGCAGTTCTTC	CASSSGIYNEQFF
few	TRBV7-6	.	TRBJ2-6	TGTGCCAGCAGCCCCCCCGGCTCTGGGGCCAACGTCCTGACTTTC	CASSPPGSGANVLTF
.	TRBV12-3/TRBV12-4	.	TRBJ2-1	TGTGCCAGCAGTCAGGGGAACTTTCAGTTCTTC	CASSQGNFQFF
few	TRBV11-2	.	TRBJ2-3	TGTGCCAGCAGCCCATCGAGGGGGGCAGGTGATACGCAGTATTTT	CASSPSRGAGDTQYF
.	TRBV7-8	TRBD2	TRBJ2-1	TGTGCCAGCAGCTCCCGCGAGCGGGGGGGCCGGAATGAGCAGTTCTTC	CASSSRERGGRNEQFF
.	TRBV6-2/TRBV6-3	.	TRBJ1-1	TGTGCCAGCAGTTACGAGGGGTCGGGGGGCACTGAAGCTTTCTTT	CASSYEGSGGTEAFF
medium-sized	TRBV6-5	.	TRBJ1-6	TGTGCCACTACCGGCTCCTATAATTCACCCCTCCACTTT	CATTGSYNSPLHF
.	TRBV30	TRBD1	TRBJ1-2	TGTGCCTGGGATCGAGGGGGCGGCTACACCTTC	CAWDRGGGYTF
few	TRBV4-1	.	TRBJ1-1	TGCGCCAGCAGCCAAGAAGGTGGAGACAGAAGAGCTTTCTTT	CASSQEGGDRRAFF